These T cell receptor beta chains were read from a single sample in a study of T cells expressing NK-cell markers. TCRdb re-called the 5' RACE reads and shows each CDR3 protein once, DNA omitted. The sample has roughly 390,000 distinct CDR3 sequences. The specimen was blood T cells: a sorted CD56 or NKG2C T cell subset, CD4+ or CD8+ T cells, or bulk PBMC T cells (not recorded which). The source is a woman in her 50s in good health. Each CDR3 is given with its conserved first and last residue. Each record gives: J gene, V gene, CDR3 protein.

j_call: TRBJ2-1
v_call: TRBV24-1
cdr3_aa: CATQAGGAYEQFF

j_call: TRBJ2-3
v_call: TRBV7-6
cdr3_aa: CASSRGPLTDTQYF

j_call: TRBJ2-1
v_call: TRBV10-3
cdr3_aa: CATRLAGELNEQFF

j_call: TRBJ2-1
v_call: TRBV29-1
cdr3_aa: CSVEGLQYNEQFF

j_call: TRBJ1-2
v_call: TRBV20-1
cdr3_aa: CSAPDLDINYGYTF

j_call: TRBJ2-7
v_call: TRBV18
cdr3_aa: CASSPDLFYEQYF

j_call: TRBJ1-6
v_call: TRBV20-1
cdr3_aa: CSARTGQPNSPLHF

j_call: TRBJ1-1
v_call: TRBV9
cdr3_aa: CASSITTGTEAFF

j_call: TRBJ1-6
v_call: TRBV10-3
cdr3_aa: CAISGQARNSPLHF

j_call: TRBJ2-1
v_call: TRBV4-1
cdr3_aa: CASSQEGTLYNEQFF

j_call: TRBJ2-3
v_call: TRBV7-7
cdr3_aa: CASSPQGADTQYF